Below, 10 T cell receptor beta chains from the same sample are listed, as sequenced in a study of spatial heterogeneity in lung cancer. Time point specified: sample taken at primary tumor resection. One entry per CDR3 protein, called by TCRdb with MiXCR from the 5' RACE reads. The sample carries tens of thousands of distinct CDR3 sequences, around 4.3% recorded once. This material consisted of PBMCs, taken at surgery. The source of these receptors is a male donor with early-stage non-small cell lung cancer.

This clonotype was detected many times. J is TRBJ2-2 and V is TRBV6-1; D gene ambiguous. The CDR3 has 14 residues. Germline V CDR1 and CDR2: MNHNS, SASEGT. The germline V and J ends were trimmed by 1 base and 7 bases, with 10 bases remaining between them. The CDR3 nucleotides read TGTGCCAGCAGTGAAGGTGTGGGTCACGGGGAGCTGTTTTTT. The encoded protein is CASSEGVGHGELFF.

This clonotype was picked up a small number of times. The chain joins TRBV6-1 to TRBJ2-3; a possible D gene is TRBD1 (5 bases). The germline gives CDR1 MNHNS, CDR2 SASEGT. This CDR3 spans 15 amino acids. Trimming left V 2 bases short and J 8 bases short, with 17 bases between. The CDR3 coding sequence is TGTGCCAGCAGTGAAAGGCCCGACAGTTTAGGTACGCAGTATTTT. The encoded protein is CASSERPDSLGTQYF.

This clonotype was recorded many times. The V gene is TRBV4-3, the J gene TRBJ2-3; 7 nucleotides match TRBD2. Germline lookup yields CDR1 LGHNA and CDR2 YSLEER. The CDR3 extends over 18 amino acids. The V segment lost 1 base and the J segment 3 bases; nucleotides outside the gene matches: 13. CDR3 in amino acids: CASSQGPLTGGGTDTQYF. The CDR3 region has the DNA TGCGCCAGCAGCCAAGGCCCGTTGACGGGGGGAGGAACAGATACGCAGTATTTT.

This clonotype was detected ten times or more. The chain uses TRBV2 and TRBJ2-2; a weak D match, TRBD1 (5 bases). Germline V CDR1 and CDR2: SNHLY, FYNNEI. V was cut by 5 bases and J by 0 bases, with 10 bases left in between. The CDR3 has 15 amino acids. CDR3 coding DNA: TGTGCCAGCAGTCGAGACAGTACGAACACCGGGGAGCTGTTTTTT. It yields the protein CASSRDSTNTGELFF. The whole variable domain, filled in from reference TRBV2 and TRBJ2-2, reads EPEVTQTPSHQVTQMGQEVILRCVPISNHLYFYWYRQILGQKVEFLVSFYNNEISEKSEIFDDQFSVERPDGSNFTLKIRSTKLEDSAMYFCASSRDSTNTGELFFGEGSRLTVL.

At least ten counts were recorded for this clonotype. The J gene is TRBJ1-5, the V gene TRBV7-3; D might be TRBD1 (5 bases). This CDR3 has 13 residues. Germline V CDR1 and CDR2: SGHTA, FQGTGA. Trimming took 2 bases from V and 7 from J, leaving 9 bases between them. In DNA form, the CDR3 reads TGTGCCAGCAGCTTAGGGCAGGGACAGCCCCAGCATTTT. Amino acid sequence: CASSLGQGQPQHF.

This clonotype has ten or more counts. CDR3 in DNA: TGCGCCAGCAGCTTAGGGGGAATATCCTACAATGAGCAGTTCTTC. It specifies CASSLGGISYNEQFF. The genes are TRBV5-1 and TRBJ2-1, with D tentatively TRBD1 (6 bases). Germline CDR1 is SGHRS and CDR2 is YFSETQ. The CDR3 totals 15 residues. The ends were cut back, 2 bases at V and 1 base at J, with 10 bases in the middle.

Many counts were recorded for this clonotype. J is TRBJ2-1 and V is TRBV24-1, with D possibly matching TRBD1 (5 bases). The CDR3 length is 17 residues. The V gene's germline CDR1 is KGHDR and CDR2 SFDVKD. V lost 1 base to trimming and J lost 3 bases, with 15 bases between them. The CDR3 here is CATSDFRKGHLYNEQFF. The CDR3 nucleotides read TGTGCCACCAGTGATTTCCGGAAGGGGCACCTCTACAATGAGCAGTTCTTC.

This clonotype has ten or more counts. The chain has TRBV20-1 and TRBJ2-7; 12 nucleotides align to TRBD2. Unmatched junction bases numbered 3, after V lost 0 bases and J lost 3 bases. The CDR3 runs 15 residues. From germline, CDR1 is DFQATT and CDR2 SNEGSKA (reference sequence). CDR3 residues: CSARELAGGGYEQYF. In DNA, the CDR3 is TGCAGTGCTAGAGAACTAGCGGGGGGCGGCTACGAGCAGTACTTC.

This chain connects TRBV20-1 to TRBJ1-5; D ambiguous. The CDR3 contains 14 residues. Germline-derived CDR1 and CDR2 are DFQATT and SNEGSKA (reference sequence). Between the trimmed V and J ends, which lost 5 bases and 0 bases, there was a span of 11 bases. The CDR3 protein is CSAAEGGSNQPQHF. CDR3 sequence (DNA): TGCAGTGCTGCCGAAGGAGGTAGCAATCAGCCCCAGCATTTT.

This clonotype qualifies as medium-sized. The CDR3 reads CACPRQGDRMNTEAFF. The CDR3 DNA follows: TGTGCCTGCCCTCGCCAGGGGGACCGTATGAACACTGAAGCTTTCTTT. The genes are TRBV30 and TRBJ1-1, with 7 bases identical to TRBD1. The J segment lost 0 bases and the V segment lost 6 bases, leaving 13 bases of the junction unmatched. Germline V lookup: CDR1 GTSNPN, CDR2 SVGIG (reference sequence). The CDR3 is 16 amino acids.